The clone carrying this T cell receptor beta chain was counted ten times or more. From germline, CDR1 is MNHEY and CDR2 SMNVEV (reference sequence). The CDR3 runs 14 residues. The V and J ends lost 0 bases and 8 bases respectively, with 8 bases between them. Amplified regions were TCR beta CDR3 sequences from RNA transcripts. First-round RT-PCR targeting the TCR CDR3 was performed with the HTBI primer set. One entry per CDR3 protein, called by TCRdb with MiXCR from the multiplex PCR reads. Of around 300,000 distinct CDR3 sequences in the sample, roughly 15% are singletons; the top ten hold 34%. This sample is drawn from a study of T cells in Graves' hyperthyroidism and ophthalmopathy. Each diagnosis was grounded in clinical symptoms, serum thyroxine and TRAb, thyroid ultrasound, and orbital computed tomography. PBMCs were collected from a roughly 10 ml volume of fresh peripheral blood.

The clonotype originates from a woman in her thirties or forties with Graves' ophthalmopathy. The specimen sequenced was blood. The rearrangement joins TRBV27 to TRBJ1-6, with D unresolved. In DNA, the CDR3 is TGTGCCAGCAGTTTATCCGGGAAGGATTCACCCCTCCACTTT. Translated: CASSLSGKDSPLHF.